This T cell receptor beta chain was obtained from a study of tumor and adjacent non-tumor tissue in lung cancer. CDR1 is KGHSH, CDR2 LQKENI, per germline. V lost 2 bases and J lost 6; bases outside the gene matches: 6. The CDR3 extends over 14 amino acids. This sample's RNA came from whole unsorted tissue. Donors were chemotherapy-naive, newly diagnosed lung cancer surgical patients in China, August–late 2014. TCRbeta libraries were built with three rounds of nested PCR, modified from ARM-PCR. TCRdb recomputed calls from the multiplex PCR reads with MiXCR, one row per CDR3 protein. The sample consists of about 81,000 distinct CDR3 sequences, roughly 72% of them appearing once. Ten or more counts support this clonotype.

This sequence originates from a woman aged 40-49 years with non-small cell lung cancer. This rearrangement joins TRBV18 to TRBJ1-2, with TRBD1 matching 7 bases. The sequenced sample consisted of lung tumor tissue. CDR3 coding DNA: TGTGCCAGCTCACCATTTGACAGGGCCGATGGCTACACCTTC. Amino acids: CASSPFDRADGYTF.